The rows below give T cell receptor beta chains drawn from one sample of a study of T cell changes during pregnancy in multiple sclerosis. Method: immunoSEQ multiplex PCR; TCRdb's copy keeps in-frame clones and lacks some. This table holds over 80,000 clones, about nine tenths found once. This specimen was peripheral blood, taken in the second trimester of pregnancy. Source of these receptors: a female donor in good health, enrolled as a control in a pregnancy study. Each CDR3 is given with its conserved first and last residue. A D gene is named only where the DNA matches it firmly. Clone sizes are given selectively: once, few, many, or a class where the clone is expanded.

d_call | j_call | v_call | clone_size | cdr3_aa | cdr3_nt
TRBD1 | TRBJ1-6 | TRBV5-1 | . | CASSSGTASSYNSPLHF | TGCGCCAGCAGCTCCGGGACAGCGAGCTCCTATAATTCACCCCTCCACTTT
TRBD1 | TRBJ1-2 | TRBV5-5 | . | CASSLEGRGPYGYTF | TGTGCCAGCAGCTTGGAGGGCAGGGGGCCTTATGGCTACACCTTC
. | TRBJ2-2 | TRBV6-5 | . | CASSYSVSANTGELFF | TGTGCCAGCAGTTACTCGGTCTCAGCGAACACCGGGGAGCTGTTTTTT
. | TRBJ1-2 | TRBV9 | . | CASSTRSRVDGYTF | TGTGCCAGCAGCACAAGATCCAGGGTAGATGGCTACACCTTC
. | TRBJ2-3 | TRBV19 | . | CASSIKSDTQYF | TGTGCCAGTAGTATCAAATCAGATACGCAGTATTTT
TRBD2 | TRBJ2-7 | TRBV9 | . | CASSVFRDSGAYEQYF | TGTGCCAGCAGCGTATTTAGGGATAGCGGGGCCTACGAGCAGTACTTC
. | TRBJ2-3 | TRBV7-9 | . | CASSRRDLNTDTQYF | TGTGCCAGCAGCCGCCGGGACTTGAACACAGATACGCAGTATTTT
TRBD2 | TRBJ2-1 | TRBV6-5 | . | CASSYIWEGRGNEQFF | TGTGCCAGCAGTTACATTTGGGAGGGCCGGGGAAATGAGCAGTTCTTC
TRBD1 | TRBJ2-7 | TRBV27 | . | CASSSRQGLTYEQYF | TGTGCCAGCAGTTCCCGACAGGGCCTAACCTACGAGCAGTACTTC
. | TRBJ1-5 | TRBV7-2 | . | CASSFGQNQPQHF | TGTGCCAGCAGCTTCGGACAGAATCAGCCCCAGCATTTT
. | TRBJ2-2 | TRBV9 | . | CASSVAQGWNGELFF | TGTGCCAGCAGCGTAGCACAGGGATGGAACGGGGAGCTGTTTTTT
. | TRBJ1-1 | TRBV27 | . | CASSLRVMNTEAFF | TGTGCCAGCAGTTTAAGAGTCATGAACACTGAAGCTTTCTTT
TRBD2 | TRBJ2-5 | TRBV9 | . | CASSLGLAEETQYF | TGTGCCAGCAGCTTGGGACTAGCGGAAGAGACCCAGTACTTC
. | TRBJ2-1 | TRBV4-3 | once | CASSQDISNNEQFF | TGCGCCAGCAGCCAAGATATTAGCAACAATGAGCAGTTCTTC
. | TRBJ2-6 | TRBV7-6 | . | CASSPTGANVLTF | TGTGCCAGCAGCCCTACTGGGGCCAACGTCCTGACTTTC
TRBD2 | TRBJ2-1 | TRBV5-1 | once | CASSKLAGGTNEQFF | TGCGCCAGCAGCAAACTAGCGGGGGGGACCAATGAGCAGTTCTTC
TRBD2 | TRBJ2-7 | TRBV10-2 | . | CASGASGEGEQYF | TGCGCCTCCGGGGCTAGCGGGGAGGGGGAGCAGTACTTC
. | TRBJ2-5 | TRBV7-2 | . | CASTSAVVRAQETQYF | TGTGCCAGCACCTCAGCGGTAGTGAGGGCACAAGAGACCCAGTACTTC
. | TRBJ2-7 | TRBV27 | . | CASSLSKETYEQYF | TGTGCCAGCAGTTTATCGAAGGAGACCTACGAGCAGTACTTC
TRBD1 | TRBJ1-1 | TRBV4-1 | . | CASSRWQGENTEAFF | TGCGCCAGCAGCCGATGGCAGGGGGAGAACACTGAAGCTTTCTTT
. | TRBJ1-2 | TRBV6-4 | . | CASSDWNLGVNYGYTF | TGTGCCAGCAGTGACTGGAACCTGGGCGTTAACTATGGCTACACCTTC
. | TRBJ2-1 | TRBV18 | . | CASSPPTAIEEQFF | TGTGCCAGCTCACCACCGACTGCTATCGAGGAGCAGTTCTTC
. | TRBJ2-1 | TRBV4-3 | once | CASSQGDSSYNEQFF | TGCGCCAGCAGTCAAGGGGACTCGTCCTACAATGAGCAGTTCTTC
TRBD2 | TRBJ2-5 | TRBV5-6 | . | CASSLGLAGAKETQYF | TGTGCCAGCAGCTTAGGACTAGCGGGGGCTAAAGAGACCCAGTACTTC
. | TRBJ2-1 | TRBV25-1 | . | CASSETVVSANYNEQFF | TGTGCCAGCAGTGAGACCGTGGTCTCAGCGAACTACAATGAGCAGTTCTTC
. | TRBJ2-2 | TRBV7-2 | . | CASSLSIHTGELFF | TGTGCCAGCAGCTTATCCATTCACACCGGGGAGCTGTTTTTT
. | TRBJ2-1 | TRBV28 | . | CASSPSHQTGYNEQFF | TGTGCCAGCAGCCCCAGCCACCAAACAGGCTACAATGAGCAGTTCTTC
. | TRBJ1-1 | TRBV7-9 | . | CASSLHAGNTEAFF | TGTGCCAGCAGCCTCCACGCGGGGAACACTGAAGCTTTCTTT
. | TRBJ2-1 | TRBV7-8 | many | CASSPPRGGAGRMDEQFF | TGTGCCAGCAGCCCCCCAAGGGGGGGGGCCGGGCGTATGGATGAGCAGTTCTTC
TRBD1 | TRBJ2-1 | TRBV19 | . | CASSIQDRVSNEQFF | TGTGCCAGTAGTATACAGGACAGGGTCAGCAATGAGCAGTTCTTC
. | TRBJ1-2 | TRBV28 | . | CASRDGGESSGYTF | TGTGCCAGCAGAGATGGGGGGGAGTCATCTGGCTACACCTTC
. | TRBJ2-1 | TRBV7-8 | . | CASSYPAGATYNEQFF | TGTGCCAGCAGCTACCCGGCGGGGGCAACGTACAATGAGCAGTTCTTC
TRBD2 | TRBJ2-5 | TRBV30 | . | CAWSKPFEREGRETQYF | TGTGCCTGGAGCAAACCCTTTGAGCGGGAGGGCAGAGAGACCCAGTACTTC
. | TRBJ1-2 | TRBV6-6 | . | CASSYSGAGVNYGYTF | TGTGCCAGCAGTTACTCAGGGGCAGGGGTTAACTATGGCTACACCTTC
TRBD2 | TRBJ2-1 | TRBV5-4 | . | CASSLVGRARNEQFF | TGTGCCAGCAGCTTGGTCGGGAGGGCCAGGAATGAGCAGTTCTTC
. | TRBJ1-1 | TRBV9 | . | CASSRSRGWGNTEAFF | TGTGCCAGCAGCCGTAGCCGGGGGTGGGGGAACACTGAAGCTTTCTTT
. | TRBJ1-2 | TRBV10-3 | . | CAIKRGNGYTF | TGTGCCATCAAGCGGGGAAATGGCTACACCTTC
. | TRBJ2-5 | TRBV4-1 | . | CASSQDGHPQETQYF | TGCGCCAGCAGCCAAGATGGACACCCGCAAGAGACCCAGTACTTC
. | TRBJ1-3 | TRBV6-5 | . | CASSYSATSGNTIYF | TGTGCCAGCAGTTACTCGGCCACCTCTGGAAACACCATATATTTT
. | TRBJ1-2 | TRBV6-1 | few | CASNPRASGYTF | TGTGCCAGCAACCCGAGGGCGTCCGGCTACACCTTC
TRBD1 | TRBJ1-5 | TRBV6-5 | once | CASNYRGQPQHF | TGTGCCAGCAATTACAGGGGACAGCCCCAGCATTTT
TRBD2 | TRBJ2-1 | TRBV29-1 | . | CSVRLAGEQFF | TGCAGCGTTCGACTAGCGGGAGAGCAGTTCTTC
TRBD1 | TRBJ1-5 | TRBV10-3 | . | CAISEEGTGQASSQHF | TGTGCCATCAGTGAGGAGGGGACGGGACAGGCATCTTCCCAGCATTTT
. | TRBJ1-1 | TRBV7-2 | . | CASSLRKSREAFF | TGTGCCAGCAGCCTTCGTAAGTCGAGAGAAGCTTTCTTT
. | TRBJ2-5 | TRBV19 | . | CASRGAKGLGEETQYF | TGTGCCTCTCGGGGGGCTAAAGGGTTGGGCGAAGAGACCCAGTACTTC
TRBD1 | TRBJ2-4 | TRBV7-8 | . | CASSLGQGKVVAKNIQYF | TGTGCCAGCAGCTTAGGACAGGGCAAGGTGGTAGCCAAAAACATTCAGTACTTC
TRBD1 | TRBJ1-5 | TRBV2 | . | CASGKSRDRGDGNQPQHF | TGTGCCAGCGGGAAAAGCAGGGACAGGGGAGATGGGAATCAGCCCCAGCATTTT
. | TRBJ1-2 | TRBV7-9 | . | CASSHQPPMSNYGYTF | TGTGCCAGCAGCCATCAACCCCCCATGAGCAACTATGGCTACACCTTC
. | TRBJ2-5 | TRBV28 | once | CASSPLGVGETQYF | TGTGCCAGCAGCCCTCTAGGGGTTGGAGAGACCCAGTACTTC
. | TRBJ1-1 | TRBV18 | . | CASSPAGINTEAFF | TGTGCCAGCTCACCCGCCGGGATAAACACTGAAGCTTTCTTT
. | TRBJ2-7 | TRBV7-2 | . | CASSSSWGAYEQYF | TGTGCCAGCAGCTCCTCCTGGGGGGCCTACGAGCAGTACTTC